Listed below are T cell receptor beta chains from one sample, sequenced in a study of cytomegalovirus exposure and HLA in healthy donors. The protocol was immunoSEQ multiplex PCR, while the TCRdb copy is restricted to in-frame clones and leaves out a portion. The data show fewer than 250,000 clones, around 81% seen once. The sequenced sample consisted of PBMCs. These TCRs come from a woman aged 45-65 years in good health and CMV-seropositive. The CDR3 runs from the conserved cysteine through the conserved F or W. Each record gives: V gene, D gene, clone size, J gene, CDR3 DNA, CDR3 protein. The D gene is left open where the match is weak. Clone size appears in some rows only: once, few, many, or a class for an expanded clone.

V gene: TRBV2
D gene: TRBD2
clone size: -
J gene: TRBJ2-7
CDR3 DNA: TGTGCCAGCAGATCTACTAGCGGAACCTACGAGCAGTACTTC
CDR3 protein: CASRSTSGTYEQYF

V gene: TRBV7-9
D gene: -
clone size: -
J gene: TRBJ1-2
CDR3 DNA: TGTGCCAGCAGCTTAGTATCGGAAGGGGTCAACTATGGCTACACCTTC
CDR3 protein: CASSLVSEGVNYGYTF

V gene: TRBV7-3
D gene: -
clone size: once
J gene: TRBJ1-1
CDR3 DNA: TGTGCCAGCAGCCCAAATGGGGGCGACACTGAAGCTTTCTTT
CDR3 protein: CASSPNGGDTEAFF

V gene: TRBV18
D gene: -
clone size: -
J gene: TRBJ1-2
CDR3 DNA: TGTGCCAGCTCACCACCGGGGCAGGGCTATGGCTACACCTTC
CDR3 protein: CASSPPGQGYGYTF

V gene: TRBV9
D gene: TRBD1
clone size: -
J gene: TRBJ1-1
CDR3 DNA: TGTGCCAGCAGCGTAGGAGGGGCCGGGACAGGGGACAACACTGAAGCTTTCTTT
CDR3 protein: CASSVGGAGTGDNTEAFF

V gene: TRBV2
D gene: -
clone size: -
J gene: TRBJ1-1
CDR3 DNA: TGTGCCAGCAGTCCAGACAGAAGGAACACTGAAGCTTTCTTT
CDR3 protein: CASSPDRRNTEAFF

V gene: TRBV29-1
D gene: TRBD1
clone size: -
J gene: TRBJ1-1
CDR3 DNA: TGCAGCGTTGAAGAGCTAGGGGTACAGGGGGTCGCTGAAGCTTTCTTT
CDR3 protein: CSVEELGVQGVAEAFF

V gene: TRBV28
D gene: TRBD1
clone size: -
J gene: TRBJ2-1
CDR3 DNA: TGTGCCAGCAGTTTCGGACAGGGGGGAAATGAGCAGTTCTTC
CDR3 protein: CASSFGQGGNEQFF

V gene: TRBV4-3
D gene: -
clone size: -
J gene: TRBJ2-3
CDR3 DNA: TGCGCCAGCAGCCAAACCTCCGGCGGGGGCTTAGATACGCAGTATTTT
CDR3 protein: CASSQTSGGGLDTQYF

V gene: TRBV2
D gene: -
clone size: once
J gene: TRBJ1-1
CDR3 DNA: TGTGCCAGCAGCACAGGGCCAACTGAAGCTTTCTTT
CDR3 protein: CASSTGPTEAFF

V gene: TRBV7-9
D gene: TRBD1
clone size: -
J gene: TRBJ1-2
CDR3 DNA: TGTGCCAGCAGCGACACAGGGGATGGTGGCTACACCTTC
CDR3 protein: CASSDTGDGGYTF

V gene: TRBV6-5
D gene: TRBD1
clone size: -
J gene: TRBJ1-2
CDR3 DNA: TGTGCCAGCACCCCGACAGGGGGCGCAAACTATGGCTACACCTTC
CDR3 protein: CASTPTGGANYGYTF

V gene: TRBV5-1
D gene: -
clone size: -
J gene: TRBJ1-1
CDR3 DNA: TGCGCCAGCAGCCGTCAGCGGATGAACACTGAAGCTTTCTTT
CDR3 protein: CASSRQRMNTEAFF

V gene: TRBV30
D gene: TRBD1
clone size: few
J gene: TRBJ1-1
CDR3 DNA: TGTGCCTGGAGGAGGGGGCTGAACACTGAAGCTTTCTTT
CDR3 protein: CAWRRGLNTEAFF

V gene: TRBV6-6
D gene: -
clone size: -
J gene: TRBJ2-7
CDR3 DNA: TGTGCCAGCAGTTCTCCAAGCTCCTACGAGCAGTACTTC
CDR3 protein: CASSSPSSYEQYF

V gene: TRBV6-5
D gene: -
clone size: -
J gene: TRBJ1-3
CDR3 DNA: TGTGCCAGCAGTCCCAGCAGGCGGGGCACCATATATTTT
CDR3 protein: CASSPSRRGTIYF

V gene: TRBV2
D gene: TRBD2
clone size: -
J gene: TRBJ2-3
CDR3 DNA: TGTGCCAGCAGTCGACTAGCGGGTAACACAGATACGCAGTATTTT
CDR3 protein: CASSRLAGNTDTQYF

V gene: TRBV28
D gene: -
clone size: -
J gene: TRBJ1-2
CDR3 DNA: TGTGCCAGCATGAAACAGGAAACTAACTATGGCTACACCTTC
CDR3 protein: CASMKQETNYGYTF

V gene: TRBV19
D gene: -
clone size: -
J gene: TRBJ1-5
CDR3 DNA: TGTGCCAGTAGTATTTTATCGGGTCAGCCCCAGCATTTT
CDR3 protein: CASSILSGQPQHF

V gene: TRBV15
D gene: TRBD1
clone size: -
J gene: TRBJ1-1
CDR3 DNA: TGTGCCACCAGCAGAGACAAAGCAACAGGGGCGCTGAACACTGAAGCTTTCTTT
CDR3 protein: CATSRDKATGALNTEAFF

V gene: TRBV10-2
D gene: TRBD1
clone size: -
J gene: TRBJ1-2
CDR3 DNA: TGCGCCAGCAGTGAGTCGGGCGGTCAGGGGGCTATAGGCTATGGCTACACCTTC
CDR3 protein: CASSESGGQGAIGYGYTF

V gene: TRBV5-1
D gene: -
clone size: -
J gene: TRBJ1-2
CDR3 DNA: TGCGCCAGCAGCCCCGACGGAGGTCCCTATGGCTACACCTTC
CDR3 protein: CASSPDGGPYGYTF